This T cell receptor beta chain was recovered during a study of beta chain features in type 1 diabetes. J gave up 1 base and V 0 bases, and 6 bases lay outside the gene matches. This CDR3 has 16 residues. Germline assignment: CDR1 SGHDT and CDR2 YYEEEE. What was sequenced were expressed TCRB transcripts, since all of the isolated RNA had been reverse transcribed. Sequencing used immunoSEQ multiplex PCR; TCRdb keeps in-frame clones, though not all of them. The sample carries about 48,000 clones, 35% to 50% recorded once. Broader study findings: Patients with Type 1 diabetes showed moderately but significantly shorter TCRB CDR3s in all four CD4+ subsets. Any HLA type influence on TCRB rearrangement was left unresolved here.

A note on this clone: Its target is unknown.

The chain combines TRBV5-6 with TRBJ1-1, with TRBD1 matching 7 bases. Input material: Tregs from blood. The origin of this receptor is a man in his thirties or forties with type 1 diabetes. Written as DNA, the CDR3 is TGTGCCAGCAGCTTGGCGACAGGGCCCCGGAACACTGAAGCTTTCTTT. This gives the protein CASSLATGPRNTEAFF.